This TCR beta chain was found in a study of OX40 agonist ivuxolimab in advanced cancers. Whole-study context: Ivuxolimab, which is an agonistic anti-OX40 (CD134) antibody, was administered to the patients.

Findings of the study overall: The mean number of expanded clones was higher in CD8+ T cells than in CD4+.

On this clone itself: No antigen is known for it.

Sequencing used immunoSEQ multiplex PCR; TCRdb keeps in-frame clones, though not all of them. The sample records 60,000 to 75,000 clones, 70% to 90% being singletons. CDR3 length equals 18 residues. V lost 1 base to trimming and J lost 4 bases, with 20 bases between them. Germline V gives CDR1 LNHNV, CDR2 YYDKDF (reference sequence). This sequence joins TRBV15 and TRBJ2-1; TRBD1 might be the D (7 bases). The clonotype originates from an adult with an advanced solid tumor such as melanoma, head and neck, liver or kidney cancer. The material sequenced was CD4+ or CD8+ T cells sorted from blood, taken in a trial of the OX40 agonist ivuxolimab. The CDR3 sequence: CATSRVVNRAGQYNEQFF. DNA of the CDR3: TGTGCCACCAGCAGAGTAGTCAACCGGGCGGGACAGTACAATGAGCAGTTCTTC.